This is a list of T cell receptor beta chains from one sample in a study of blood T cell repertoires in COVID-19. Profiled with immunoSEQ multiplex PCR; TCRdb holds only in-frame clones, not every one. The table records approximately 270,000 clones, about 89% of them present only once. Sequencing was done on a sample of PBMCs or T cells enriched from blood (not recorded which). Receptors originate from a human donor in a cohort exposed to, infected with or recovered from COVID-19 (not recorded which). The donor label of this sample is uncertain. The CDR3 runs from the conserved cysteine through the conserved F or W. The D gene is left open where the match is weak. Size is omitted from some rows. Given values are once, few, many or a class for expanded clones.

d_gene | j_gene | v_gene | abundance | CDR3aa | CDR3nt
TRBD1 | TRBJ1-2 | TRBV10-3 | . | CAVGDRGYGYTF | TGTGCCGTCGGGGACAGGGGCTATGGCTACACCTTC
. | TRBJ1-5 | TRBV30 | . | CAWSAVYSNQPQHF | TGTGCCTGGAGTGCGGTCTATAGCAATCAGCCCCAGCATTTT
. | TRBJ2-5 | TRBV5-4 | . | CASSSQGNLWYQETQYF | TGTGCCAGCAGCTCACAGGGAAACCTTTGGTATCAAGAGACCCAGTACTTC
. | TRBJ2-3 | TRBV7-2 | . | CASSLSSGTDTQYF | TGTGCCAGCAGCTTGTCGAGTGGCACAGATACGCAGTATTTT
. | TRBJ2-7 | TRBV7-9 | . | CASSRSYEQYF | TGTGCCAGCAGCCGGTCCTACGAGCAGTACTTC
. | TRBJ1-6 | TRBV6-1 | . | CASSDLGEANSPLHF | TGTGCCAGCAGTGATCTCGGGGAAGCGAATTCACCCCTCCACTTT
. | TRBJ2-3 | TRBV6-4 | once | CASSDELASTDTQYF | TGTGCCAGCAGTGACGAATTAGCTAGCACAGATACGCAGTATTTT
. | TRBJ1-5 | TRBV30 | . | CAWSVGVDQPQHF | TGTGCCTGGAGTGTAGGGGTTGATCAGCCCCAGCATTTT
. | TRBJ2-1 | TRBV9 | . | CASSPAVLSDQFF | TGTGCCAGCAGCCCCGCGGTACTTTCAGATCAGTTCTTC
TRBD2 | TRBJ2-5 | TRBV5-1 | . | CASSFTGTSGGATETQYF | TGCGCCAGCAGCTTCACCGGGACTAGCGGGGGGGCGACGGAGACCCAGTACTTC
. | TRBJ1-2 | TRBV19 | once | CASSIALGGNYGYTF | TGTGCCAGTAGTATAGCCCTTGGGGGGAACTATGGCTACACCTTC
TRBD1 | TRBJ1-2 | TRBV7-9 | . | CASSRKADRDYGYTF | TGTGCCAGCAGCCGTAAGGCGGACAGGGACTATGGCTACACCTTC
TRBD1 | TRBJ2-7 | TRBV3-1/TRBV3-2 | . | CASSQSTGAYEQYF | TGTGCCAGCAGCCAAAGTACAGGGGCCTACGAGCAGTACTTC
. | TRBJ2-2 | TRBV19 | . | CASSLQRTGELFF | TGTGCCAGTAGTTTACAGAGAACCGGGGAGCTGTTTTTT
TRBD1 | TRBJ2-3 | TRBV11-2 | . | CASSLERDRALTDTQYF | TGTGCCAGCAGCTTAGAACGGGACAGGGCTCTCACAGATACGCAGTATTTT
TRBD1 | TRBJ1-1 | TRBV11-2 | . | CASSQGQVNTEAFF | TGTGCCAGCAGCCAGGGACAGGTGAACACTGAAGCTTTCTTT
. | TRBJ1-6 | TRBV3-1/TRBV3-2 | . | CASSQRHPSSPLHF | TGTGCCAGCAGCCAAAGACATCCGAGTTCACCCCTCCACTTT
TRBD1 | TRBJ1-1 | TRBV29-1 | . | CSGGGQSGTEAFF | TGCAGCGGAGGGGGACAGTCAGGCACTGAAGCTTTCTTT
. | TRBJ1-2 | TRBV11-2 | . | CASSRIKDRHYTF | TGTGCCAGCAGCCGGATCAAGGACAGACACTACACCTTC
TRBD1 | TRBJ2-3 | TRBV6-1 | . | CASSDLTGGSDTQYF | TGTGCCAGCAGTGACCTGACAGGGGGCTCAGATACGCAGTATTTT
. | TRBJ1-4 | TRBV18 | . | CASSLQGGTNEKLFF | TGTGCCAGCTCGCTCCAGGGTGGGACTAATGAAAAACTGTTTTTT
TRBD1 | TRBJ1-1 | TRBV19 | . | CASKGQGAGGEAFF | TGTGCCAGCAAGGGACAGGGGGCGGGGGGAGAAGCTTTCTTT
. | TRBJ2-1 | TRBV7-3 | . | CASSLRASNEQFF | TGTGCCAGCAGCCTCCGAGCTAGCAATGAGCAGTTCTTC
TRBD1 | TRBJ1-6 | TRBV7-2 | . | CASSFKGTGGAYNSPLHF | TGTGCCAGCAGCTTTAAGGGGACAGGGGGCGCTTATAATTCACCCCTCCACTTT
. | TRBJ2-2 | TRBV25-1 | . | CASSELGQDSPGELFF | TGTGCCAGCAGTGAATTAGGACAAGATAGTCCCGGGGAGCTGTTTTTT
TRBD1 | TRBJ1-1 | TRBV28 | . | CASIVQGARAFF | TGTGCCAGCATTGTACAGGGGGCGCGGGCTTTCTTT
TRBD1 | TRBJ1-5 | TRBV18 | . | CASSPQGQDSNQPQHF | TGTGCCAGCTCACCTCAGGGACAGGACAGCAATCAGCCCCAGCATTTT
. | TRBJ1-2 | TRBV18 | . | CASSPMDSGAGDYGYTF | TGTGCCAGCTCACCTATGGATTCAGGGGCCGGGGACTATGGCTACACCTTC
TRBD2 | TRBJ2-3 | TRBV5-4 | . | CASSYYFSRASGNTDTQYF | TGTGCCAGCAGCTACTATTTCTCTCGCGCTAGCGGAAACACAGATACGCAGTATTTT
. | TRBJ1-6 | TRBV24-1 | . | CATSERGLGGSPLHF | TGTGCCACCAGTGAAAGGGGGTTAGGGGGATCACCCCTCCACTTT
. | TRBJ1-1 | TRBV7-2 | . | CASSPDRTFEAFF | TGTGCCAGCAGCCCTGACAGGACGTTTGAAGCTTTCTTT
. | TRBJ1-5 | TRBV24-1 | . | CATSETQGGPQHF | TGTGCCACCAGTGAGACCCAGGGCGGGCCCCAGCATTTT
. | TRBJ1-1 | TRBV9 | . | CASSVEGGTEAFF | TGTGCCAGCAGCGTGGAAGGGGGCACTGAAGCTTTCTTT
. | TRBJ2-2 | TRBV2 | . | CASSLTRTANTGELFF | TGTGCCAGCAGCCTAACTAGGACAGCGAACACCGGGGAGCTGTTTTTT
TRBD2 | TRBJ2-7 | TRBV19 | . | CASSSLAGGYEQYF | TGTGCCAGTAGTTCCCTAGCGGGGGGCTACGAGCAGTACTTC
. | TRBJ1-1 | TRBV6-5 | . | CASSPGGVSNTEAFF | TGTGCCAGCAGCCCCGGTGGTGTATCGAACACTGAAGCTTTCTTT
TRBD1 | TRBJ1-5 | TRBV6-5 | . | CASRPTGAGQPQHF | TGTGCCAGCAGGCCGACAGGGGCCGGCCAGCCCCAGCATTTT
. | TRBJ2-6 | TRBV7-9 | . | CASSPQGAGANVLTF | TGTGCCAGCAGCCCACAGGGAGCTGGGGCCAACGTCCTGACTTTC
TRBD2 | TRBJ2-2 | TRBV9 | few | CASSPGTSGNTGELFF | TGTGCCAGCAGCCCAGGGACTAGCGGAAACACCGGGGAGCTGTTTTTT
. | TRBJ1-2 | TRBV12-3/TRBV12-4 | . | CASSRVDYGYTF | TGTGCCAGCAGTCGGGTCGACTATGGCTACACCTTC
TRBD1 | TRBJ1-2 | TRBV6-5 | . | CASSPGTGYGYTF | TGTGCCAGCAGCCCCGGGACAGGCTATGGCTACACCTTC
TRBD1 | TRBJ2-7 | TRBV7-9 | . | CASSSTGGHEQYF | TGTGCCAGCAGTTCGACAGGGGGCCACGAGCAGTACTTC
. | TRBJ2-7 | TRBV7-2 | . | CASSPGHSYEQYF | TGTGCCAGCAGCCCCGGACACTCCTACGAGCAGTACTTC
TRBD1 | TRBJ2-1 | TRBV30 | few | CAWSVLWDREVNEQFF | TGTGCCTGGAGTGTACTCTGGGACAGGGAGGTCAATGAGCAGTTCTTC
. | TRBJ1-2 | TRBV7-8 | . | CASSLDTAGVVNGYTF | TGTGCCAGCAGCTTAGATACGGCAGGTGTAGTGAATGGCTACACCTTC